One TCR beta chain is described in this entry. Its antigen is still unknown. This CDR3 has 16 amino acids. The ends were cut back, 4 bases at V and 2 bases at J, with 17 bases in the middle. Germline values: CDR1 MNHEY, CDR2 SVGAGI. Separation from the roughly 690-subject first cohort characterized the approximately 130-subject validation cohort, to which the donors belonged. Assay used: immunoSEQ multiplex PCR; TCRdb lists only in-frame clones, some missing. The sample contains a few hundred thousand clones, 88% of which appear only once. These data are taken from a study of cytomegalovirus exposure and HLA in healthy donors. Study results and caveats: Most TCR sequences showed up rarely, but some public TCRs showed up in many donors.

The chain carries TRBV6-5 and TRBJ2-5; tentative D call: TRBD1 (5 bases). This receptor was identified in a woman under 30 in good health and CMV-seronegative. Sequencing was done on a sample of PBMCs. CDR3 nucleotide sequence: TGTGCCAGCAGTTTCTCTCTCCAAGGGGTTCAAGAGACCCAGTACTTC. Translated: CASSFSLQGVQETQYF.